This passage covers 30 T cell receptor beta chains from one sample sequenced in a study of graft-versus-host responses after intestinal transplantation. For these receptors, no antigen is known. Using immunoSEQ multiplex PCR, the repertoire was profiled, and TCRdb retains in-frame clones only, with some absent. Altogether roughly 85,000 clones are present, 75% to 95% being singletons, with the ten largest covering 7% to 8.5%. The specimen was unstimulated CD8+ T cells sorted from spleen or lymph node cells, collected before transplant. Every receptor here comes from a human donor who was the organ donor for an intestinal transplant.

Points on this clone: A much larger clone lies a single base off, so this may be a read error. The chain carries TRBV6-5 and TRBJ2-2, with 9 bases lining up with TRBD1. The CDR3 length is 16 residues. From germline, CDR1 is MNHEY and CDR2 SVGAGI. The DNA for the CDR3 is TGTGCCAGCAGTTACTCTGGGACAGGGAACACCGGGGAGCTGGTTTTT. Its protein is CASSYSGTGNTGELVF.

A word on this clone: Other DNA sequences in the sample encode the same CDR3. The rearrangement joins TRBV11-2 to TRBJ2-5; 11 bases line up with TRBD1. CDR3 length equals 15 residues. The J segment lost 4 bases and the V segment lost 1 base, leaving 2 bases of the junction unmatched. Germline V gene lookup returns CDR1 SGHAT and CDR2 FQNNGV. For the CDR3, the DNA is TGTGCCAGCAGCTTAGGGACAGGGGGCGGAGAGACCCAGTACTTC. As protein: CASSLGTGGGETQYF.

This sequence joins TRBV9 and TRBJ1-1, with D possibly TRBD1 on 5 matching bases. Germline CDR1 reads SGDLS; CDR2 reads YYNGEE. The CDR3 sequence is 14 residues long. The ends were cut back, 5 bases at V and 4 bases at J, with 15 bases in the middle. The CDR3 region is CASSSGGWGTEAFF. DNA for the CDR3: TGTGCCAGCAGTTCCGGGGGATGGGGCACTGAAGCTTTCTTT. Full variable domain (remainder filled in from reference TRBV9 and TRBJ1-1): DSGVTQTPKHLITATGQRVTLRCSPRSGDLSVYWYQQSLDQGLQFLIQYYNGEERAKGNILERFSAQQFPDLHSELNLSSLELGDSALYFCASSSGGWGTEAFFGQGTRLTVV.

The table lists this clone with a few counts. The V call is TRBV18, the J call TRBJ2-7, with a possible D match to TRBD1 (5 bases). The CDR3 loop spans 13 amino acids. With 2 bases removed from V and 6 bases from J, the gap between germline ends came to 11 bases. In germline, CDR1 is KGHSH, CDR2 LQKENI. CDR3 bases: TGTGCCAGCTCACCAGAGTCCAGGGCCGAGCAGTACTTC. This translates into CASSPESRAEQYF. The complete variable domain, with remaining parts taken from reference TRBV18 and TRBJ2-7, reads NAGVMQNPRHLVRRRGQEARLRCSPMKGHSHVYWYRQLPEEGLKFMVYLQKENIIDESGMPKERFSAEFPKEGPSILRIQQVVRGDSAAYFCASSPESRAEQYFGPGTRLTVT.

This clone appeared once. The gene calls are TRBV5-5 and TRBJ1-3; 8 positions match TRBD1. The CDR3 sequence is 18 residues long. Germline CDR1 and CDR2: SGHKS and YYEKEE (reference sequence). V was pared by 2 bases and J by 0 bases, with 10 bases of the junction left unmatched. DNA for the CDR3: TGTGCCAGCAGCTTTGGTGCAGGGGGCCTCTACTCTGGAAACACCATATATTTT. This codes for CASSFGAGGLYSGNTIYF.

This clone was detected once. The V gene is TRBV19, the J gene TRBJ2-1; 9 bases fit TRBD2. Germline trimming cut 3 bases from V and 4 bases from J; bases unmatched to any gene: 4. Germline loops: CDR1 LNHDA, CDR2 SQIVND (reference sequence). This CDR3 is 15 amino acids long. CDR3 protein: CASSIATSGYNEQFF. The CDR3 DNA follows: TGTGCCAGTAGTATCGCGACTAGCGGATACAATGAGCAGTTCTTC.

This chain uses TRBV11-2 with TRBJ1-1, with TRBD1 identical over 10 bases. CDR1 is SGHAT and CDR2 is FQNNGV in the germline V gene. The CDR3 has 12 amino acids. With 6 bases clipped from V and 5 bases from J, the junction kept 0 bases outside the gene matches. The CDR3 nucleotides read TGTGCCAGCAGGGGACAGGGGACTGAAGCTTTCTTT. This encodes CASRGQGTEAFF.

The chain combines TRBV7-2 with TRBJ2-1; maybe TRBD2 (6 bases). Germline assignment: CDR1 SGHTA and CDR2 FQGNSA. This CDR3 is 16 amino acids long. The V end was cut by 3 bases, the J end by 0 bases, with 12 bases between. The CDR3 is CASSLVAVSSYNEQFF. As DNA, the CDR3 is TGTGCCAGCAGCTTGGTAGCGGTAAGCTCCTACAATGAGCAGTTCTTC.

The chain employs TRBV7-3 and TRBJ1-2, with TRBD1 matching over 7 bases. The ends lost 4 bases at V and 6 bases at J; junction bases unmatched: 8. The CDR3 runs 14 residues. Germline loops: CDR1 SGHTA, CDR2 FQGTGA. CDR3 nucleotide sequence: TGTGCCAGCAGCTCGTCGACAGGGCAAGATGGCTACACCTTC. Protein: CASSSSTGQDGYTF.

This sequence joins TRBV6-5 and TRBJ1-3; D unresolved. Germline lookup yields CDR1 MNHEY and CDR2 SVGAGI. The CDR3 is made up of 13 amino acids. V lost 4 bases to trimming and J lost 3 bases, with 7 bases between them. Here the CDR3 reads CASSLRSGNTIYF. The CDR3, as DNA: TGTGCCAGCAGTTTAAGGAGTGGAAACACCATATATTTT.

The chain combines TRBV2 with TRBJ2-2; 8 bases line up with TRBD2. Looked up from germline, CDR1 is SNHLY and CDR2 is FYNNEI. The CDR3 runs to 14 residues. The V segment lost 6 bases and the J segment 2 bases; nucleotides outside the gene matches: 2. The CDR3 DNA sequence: TGTGCCAGCAGATTAGCGGGAAACACCGGGGAGCTGTTTTTT. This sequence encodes CASRLAGNTGELFF.

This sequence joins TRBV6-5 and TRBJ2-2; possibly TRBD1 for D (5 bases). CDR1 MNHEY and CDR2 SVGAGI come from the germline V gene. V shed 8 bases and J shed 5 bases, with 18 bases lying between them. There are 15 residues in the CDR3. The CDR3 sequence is CASGRGPELTGELFF. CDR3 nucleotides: TGTGCCAGCGGTAGGGGTCCCGAACTTACCGGGGAGCTGTTTTTT.

CDR3 bases: TGCAGCGTTGAGCCAGGGGGCGGGACTGAAGCTTTCTTT. This codes for CSVEPGGGTEAFF. V gene TRBV29-1 combines with J gene TRBJ1-1; 8 bases are a match to TRBD1. This CDR3 is 13 amino acids long. Trimming took 3 bases from V and 5 from J; bases not matched to a gene: 5. Germline V gene lookup returns CDR1 SQVTM and CDR2 ANQGSEA.

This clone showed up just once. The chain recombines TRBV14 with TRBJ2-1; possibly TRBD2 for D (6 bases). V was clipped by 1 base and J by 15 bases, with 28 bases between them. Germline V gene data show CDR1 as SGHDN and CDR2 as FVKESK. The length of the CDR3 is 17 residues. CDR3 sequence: CASSQVKVRDWTSLGFF. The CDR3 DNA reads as TGTGCCAGCAGCCAAGTAAAAGTACGGGACTGGACTTCTCTCGGGTTCTTC.

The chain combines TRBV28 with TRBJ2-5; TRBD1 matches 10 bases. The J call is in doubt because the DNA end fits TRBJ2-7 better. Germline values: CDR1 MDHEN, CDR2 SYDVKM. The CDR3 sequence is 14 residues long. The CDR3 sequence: CASSIGTGAYEQYF. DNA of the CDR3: TGTGCCAGCAGCATCGGGACAGGGGCCTACGAGCAGTACTTC.

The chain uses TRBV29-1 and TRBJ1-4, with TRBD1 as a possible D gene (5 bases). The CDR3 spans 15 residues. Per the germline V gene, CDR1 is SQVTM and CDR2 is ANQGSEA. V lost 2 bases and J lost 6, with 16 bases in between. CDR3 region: CSVEMVAAGDEKLFF. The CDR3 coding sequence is TGCAGCGTTGAAATGGTGGCGGCGGGGGATGAAAAACTGTTTTTT.

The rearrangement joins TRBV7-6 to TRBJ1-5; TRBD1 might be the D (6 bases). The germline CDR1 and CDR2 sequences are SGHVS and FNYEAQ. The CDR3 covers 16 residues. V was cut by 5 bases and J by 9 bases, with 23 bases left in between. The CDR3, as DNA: TGTGCCAGCAGCGCCCTAAACAGGGAAGGGGGAGGGCCCCAGCATTTT. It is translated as CASSALNREGGGPQHF.

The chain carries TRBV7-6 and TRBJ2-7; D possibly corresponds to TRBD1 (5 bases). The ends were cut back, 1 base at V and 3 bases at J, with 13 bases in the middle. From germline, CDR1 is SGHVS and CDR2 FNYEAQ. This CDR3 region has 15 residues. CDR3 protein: CASSLGLGQGYEQYF. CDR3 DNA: TGTGCCAGCAGCTTAGGTCTAGGTCAGGGCTACGAGCAGTACTTC.

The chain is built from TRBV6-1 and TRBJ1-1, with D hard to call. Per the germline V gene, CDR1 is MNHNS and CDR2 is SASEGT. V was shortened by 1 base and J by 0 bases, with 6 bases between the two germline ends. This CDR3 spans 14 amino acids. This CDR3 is CASSEEPLNTEAFF. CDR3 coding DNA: TGTGCCAGCAGTGAAGAGCCTCTGAACACTGAAGCTTTCTTT.

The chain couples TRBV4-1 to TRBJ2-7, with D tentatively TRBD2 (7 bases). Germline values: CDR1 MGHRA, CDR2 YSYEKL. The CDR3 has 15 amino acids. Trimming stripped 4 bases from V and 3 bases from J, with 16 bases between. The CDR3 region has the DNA TGCGCCAGCAGCCGACACCCGGGGGGCGTCTACGAGCAGTACTTC. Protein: CASSRHPGGVYEQYF.

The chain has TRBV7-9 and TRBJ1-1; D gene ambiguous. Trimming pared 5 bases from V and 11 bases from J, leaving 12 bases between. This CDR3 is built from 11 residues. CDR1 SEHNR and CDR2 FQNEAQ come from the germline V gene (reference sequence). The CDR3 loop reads CASSLRVVAFF. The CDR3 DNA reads TGTGCCAGCAGCCTAAGAGTTGTGGCTTTCTTT.

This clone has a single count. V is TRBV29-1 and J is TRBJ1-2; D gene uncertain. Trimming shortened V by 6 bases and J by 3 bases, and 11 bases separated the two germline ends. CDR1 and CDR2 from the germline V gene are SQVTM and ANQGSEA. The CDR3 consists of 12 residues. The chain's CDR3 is CSVDSRDYGYTF. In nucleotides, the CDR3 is TGCAGCGTCGATTCTCGGGACTATGGCTACACCTTC.

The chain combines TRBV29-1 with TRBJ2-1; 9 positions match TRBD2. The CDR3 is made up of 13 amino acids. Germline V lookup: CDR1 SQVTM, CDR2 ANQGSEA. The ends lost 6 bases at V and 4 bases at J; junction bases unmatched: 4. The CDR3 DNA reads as TGCAGCGTGCCGGCGGGGGGGTACAATGAGCAGTTCTTC. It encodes CSVPAGGYNEQFF.

The CDR3 region is CASSLMTGGTDTQYF. The CDR3 DNA sequence: TGTGCCAGCAGCTTGATGACGGGAGGGACAGATACGCAGTATTTT. The chain is built from TRBV5-4 and TRBJ2-3, with 8 bases identical to TRBD2. The germline gives CDR1 SGHNT, CDR2 YYREEE (reference sequence). V shed 1 base, J shed 3 bases, and the junction held 4 bases outside the gene matches. The CDR3 is 15 residues long. The entire variable domain, with the rest obtained from reference TRBV5-4 and TRBJ2-3, is as follows: ETGVTQSPTHLIKTRGQQVTLRCSSQSGHNTVSWYQQALGQGPQFIFQYYREEENGRGNFPPRFSGLQFPNYSSELNVNALELDDSALYLCASSLMTGGTDTQYFGPGTRLTVL.

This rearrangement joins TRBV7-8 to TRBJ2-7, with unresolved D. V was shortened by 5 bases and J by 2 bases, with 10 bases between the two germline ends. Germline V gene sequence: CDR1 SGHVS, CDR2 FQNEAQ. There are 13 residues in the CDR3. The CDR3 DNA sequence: TGTGCCAGCAGCATCGACCCAGCCTACGAGCAGTACTTC. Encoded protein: CASSIDPAYEQYF.

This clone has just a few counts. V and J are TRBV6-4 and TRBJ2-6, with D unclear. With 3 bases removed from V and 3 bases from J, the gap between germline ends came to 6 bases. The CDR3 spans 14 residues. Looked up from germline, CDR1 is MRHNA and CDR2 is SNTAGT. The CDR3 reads CASSEGFGANVLTF. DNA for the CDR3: TGTGCCAGCAGTGAGGGGTTTGGGGCCAACGTCCTGACTTTC.

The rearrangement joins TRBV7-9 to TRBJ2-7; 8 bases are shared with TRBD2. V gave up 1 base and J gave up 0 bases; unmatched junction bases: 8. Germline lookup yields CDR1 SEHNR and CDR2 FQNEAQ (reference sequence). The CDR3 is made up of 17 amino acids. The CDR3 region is CASSLVGSGVSSYEQYF. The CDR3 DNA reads TGTGCCAGCAGCTTAGTTGGTAGCGGGGTCAGCTCCTACGAGCAGTACTTC.

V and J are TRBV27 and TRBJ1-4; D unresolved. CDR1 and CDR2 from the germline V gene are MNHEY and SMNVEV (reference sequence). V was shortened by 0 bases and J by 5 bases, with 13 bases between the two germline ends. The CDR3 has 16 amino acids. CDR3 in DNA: TGTGCCAGCAGTTTATCGAGGAGTCAGGCAAATGAAAAACTGTTTTTT. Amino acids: CASSLSRSQANEKLFF.

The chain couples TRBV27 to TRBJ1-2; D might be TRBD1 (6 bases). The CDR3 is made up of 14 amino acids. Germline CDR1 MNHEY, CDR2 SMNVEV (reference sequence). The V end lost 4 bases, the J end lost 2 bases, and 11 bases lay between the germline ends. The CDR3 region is CASSYGRGNYGYTF. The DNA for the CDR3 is TGTGCCAGCAGTTATGGGAGGGGGAACTATGGCTACACCTTC.

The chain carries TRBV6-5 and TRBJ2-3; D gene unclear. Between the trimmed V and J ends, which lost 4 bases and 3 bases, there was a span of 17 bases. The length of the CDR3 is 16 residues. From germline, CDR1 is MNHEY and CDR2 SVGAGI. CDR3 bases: TGTGCCAGCAGTTGGTATGGATCTGGTCGGACAGATACGCAGTATTTT. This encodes CASSWYGSGRTDTQYF.